A single T cell receptor (beta chain) is shown here with its context. What it binds is unknown. This specimen comes from a study of T cell responses to AZD1222 COVID-19 vaccine. Profiled with immunoSEQ multiplex PCR; TCRdb holds only in-frame clones, not every one. The sample carries 150,000 to 200,000 clones, 75% to 90% recorded once. Germline CDR1 reads SGHVS; CDR2 reads FQNEAQ. Trimming left V 5 bases short and J 7 bases short, with 12 bases between. The CDR3 runs 12 residues. Whole-study findings and limits: The study found vaccine-associated CD4 TCRs spanning spike, dominant at 160-218 and 743-854. Repertoire samples came only from after the peak T cell response. Possibly, clonal diversity was underestimated; donors were largely white British and included more females. Of spike-specific TCRs, nearly half reportedly target regions left unmutated in variants.

The V gene is TRBV7-8, the J gene TRBJ2-7; unclear D gene. This TCR came from an adult in good health. The material sequenced was peripheral blood, taken on day 0 of MenACWY control vaccination. CDR3 loop: CASSRTTREQYF. The DNA for the CDR3 is TGTGCCAGCAGCCGTACAACGCGGGAGCAGTACTTC.